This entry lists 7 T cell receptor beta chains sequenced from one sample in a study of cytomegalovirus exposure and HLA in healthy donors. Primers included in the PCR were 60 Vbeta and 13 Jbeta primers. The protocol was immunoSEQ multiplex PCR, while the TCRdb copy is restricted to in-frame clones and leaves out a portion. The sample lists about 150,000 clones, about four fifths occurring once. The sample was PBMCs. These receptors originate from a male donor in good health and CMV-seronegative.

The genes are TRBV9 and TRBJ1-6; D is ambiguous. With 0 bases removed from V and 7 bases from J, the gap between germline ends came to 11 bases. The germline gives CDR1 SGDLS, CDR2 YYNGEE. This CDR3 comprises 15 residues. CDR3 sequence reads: CASSVDGELNSPLHF. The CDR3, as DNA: TGTGCCAGCAGCGTAGATGGGGAGTTAAATTCACCCCTCCACTTT.

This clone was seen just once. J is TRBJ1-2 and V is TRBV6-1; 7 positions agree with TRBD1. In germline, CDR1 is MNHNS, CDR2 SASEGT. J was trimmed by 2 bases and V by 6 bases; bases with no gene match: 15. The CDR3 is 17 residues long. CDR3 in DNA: TGTGCCAGCAGCGAACCACTTCCGACAGGGCAAAACTATGGCTACACCTTC. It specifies CASSEPLPTGQNYGYTF.

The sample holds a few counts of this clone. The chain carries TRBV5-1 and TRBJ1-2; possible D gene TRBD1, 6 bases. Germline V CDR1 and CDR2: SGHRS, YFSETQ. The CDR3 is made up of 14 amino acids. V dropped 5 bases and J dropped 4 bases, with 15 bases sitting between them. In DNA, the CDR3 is TGCGCCAGCAGTCCGACAGGTACCAGCTATGGCTACACCTTC. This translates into CASSPTGTSYGYTF.

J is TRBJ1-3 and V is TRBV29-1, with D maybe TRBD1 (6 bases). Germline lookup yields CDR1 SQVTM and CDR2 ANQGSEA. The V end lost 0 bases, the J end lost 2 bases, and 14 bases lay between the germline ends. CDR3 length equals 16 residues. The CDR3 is CSVEDKARGTGNTIYF. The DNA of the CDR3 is TGCAGCGTTGAAGATAAGGCCAGGGGTACTGGAAACACCATATATTTT. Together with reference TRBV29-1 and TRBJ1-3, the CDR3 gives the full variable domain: SAVISQKPSRDICQRGTSLTIQCQVDSQVTMMFWYRQQPGQSLTLIATANQGSEATYESGFVIDKFPISRPNLTFSTLTVSNMSPEDSSIYLCSVEDKARGTGNTIYFGEGSWLTVV.

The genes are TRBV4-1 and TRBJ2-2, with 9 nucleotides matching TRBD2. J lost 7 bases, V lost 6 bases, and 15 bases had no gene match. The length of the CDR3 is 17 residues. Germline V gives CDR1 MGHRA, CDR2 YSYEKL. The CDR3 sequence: CASRVLAGVVSVGELFF. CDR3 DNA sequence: TGCGCCAGCAGGGTCTTAGCGGGAGTCGTATCCGTCGGGGAGCTGTTTTTT.

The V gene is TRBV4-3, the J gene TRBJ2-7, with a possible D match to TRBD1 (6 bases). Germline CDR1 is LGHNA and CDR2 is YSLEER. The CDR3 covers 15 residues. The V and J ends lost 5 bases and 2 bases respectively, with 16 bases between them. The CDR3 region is CASSEHRDIPYEQYF. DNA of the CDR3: TGCGCCAGCAGCGAGCACCGGGACATCCCCTACGAGCAGTACTTC.

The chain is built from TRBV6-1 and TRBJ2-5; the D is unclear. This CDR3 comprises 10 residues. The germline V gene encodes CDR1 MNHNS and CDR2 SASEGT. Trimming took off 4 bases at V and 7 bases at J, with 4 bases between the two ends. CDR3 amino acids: CASSVRTQYF. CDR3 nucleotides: TGTGCCAGCAGTGTCCGGACCCAGTACTTC.